These 2 T cell receptor beta chains share one sample of origin, sequenced in a study of T cell responses to AZD1222 COVID-19 vaccine. Sequencing used immunoSEQ multiplex PCR; TCRdb keeps in-frame clones, though not all of them. The sample carries some 150,000 clones, just over 90% recorded once. Sequencing used peripheral blood, obtained on day 0 of AZD1222 vaccination. These TCRs come from an adult in good health.

CDR3 sequence (DNA): TGTGCCATCAGCCCCTCTGAGGGGAACACCATATATTTT. Protein: CAISPSEGNTIYF. V usage is TRBV10-3 and J usage is TRBJ1-3; tentatively, D is TRBD1 (5 bases). Deletions cut 6 bases from V and 7 bases from J, with 13 bases between. This CDR3 comprises 13 residues. Germline CDR1 is ENHRY and CDR2 is SYGVKD.

This clone was counted once. The chain carries TRBV25-1 and TRBJ1-1; D remains unclear. This CDR3 comprises 15 residues. V shed 1 base and J shed 1 base, with 10 bases lying between them. Germline V gene data show CDR1 as MGHDK and CDR2 as SYGVNS. CDR3 sequence (DNA): TGTGCCAGCAGTGAATCGGGCACAACGAACACTGAAGCTTTCTTT. Its protein product is CASSESGTTNTEAFF.